This is a list of T cell receptor beta chains from one sample in a study of spatial heterogeneity in lung cancer. TCRdb recomputed calls from the 5' RACE reads with MiXCR, one row per CDR3 protein. This sample yields 25,000 or so distinct CDR3 sequences, of which roughly 13% are seen a single time; 25% belongs to the top ten. The sample here was PBMCs, taken at surgery. The receptors come from a female donor with early-stage non-small cell lung cancer. CDR3s leave out the opening cysteine and the closing phenylalanine or tryptophan. Size tells how often a clone was seen (once, few, many) or the class of an expanded clone, and some rows leave it out.

>NA|TRBV20-1|TRBJ2-2
SAKGGPDTGEPF
>few|TRBV28|TRBJ2-3
ASSSVIPSELTDTQY
>NA|TRBV28|TRBJ2-1
ASRVREVESNEQF
>many|TRBV29-1|TRBJ2-3
SATEDTQY
>many|TRBV2|TRBJ1-2
ASSYRDSNYGYT
>many|TRBV6-1|TRBJ2-1
ASSEDPYNEQF
>many|TRBV20-1|TRBJ2-6
SARPGTGANVLT
>NA|TRBV6-5|TRBJ2-7
TSSYTGYEQY
>many|TRBV4-3|TRBJ2-5
ASSQGVMYQETQY
>NA|TRBV29-1|TRBJ2-1
SVDTPGQGF
>many|TRBV7-9|TRBJ1-6
ASAWGAYNSPLH
>many|TRBV3-1|TRBJ2-5
ASSQVVETQY
>few|TRBV7-9|TRBJ2-2
ASSPDSKNTGELF
>many|TRBV12-3/TRBV12-4|TRBJ1-4
ASSQVEKLF
>many|TRBV5-1|TRBJ2-3
ASSFNSPPTDTQY
>many|TRBV7-2|TRBJ2-5
ASSPPGGLAFQETQY
>many|TRBV7-8|TRBJ2-3
ASSFRAERDTDTQY
>many|TRBV7-8|TRBJ1-5
ASSPGDGQPQH
>many|TRBV4-2|TRBJ2-1
ASSQLAGLDEQF
>many|TRBV27|TRBJ2-1
ASSLGQRNEQF
>many|TRBV7-3|TRBJ2-3
ASAILAGADTQY
>many|TRBV3-1|TRBJ2-3
ASSPRDRPSTDTQY
>medium-sized|TRBV15|TRBJ1-1
ATSRRYTEAF
>many|TRBV27|TRBJ2-6
ASSLRAGANVLT
>many|TRBV4-3|TRBJ2-3
ASSQDVRVGGFGTDTQY
>many|TRBV5-6|TRBJ2-6
ASSLVGPGANVLT
>NA|TRBV12-3/TRBV12-4|TRBJ1-6
ASSLSSYNSPLH
>many|TRBV7-9|TRBJ1-4
ASSYYVDSNEKLF
>NA|TRBV28|TRBJ2-3
ASKIQDPDTDTQY
>few|TRBV20-1|TRBJ2-3
SASRDPPDTQY
>many|TRBV7-6|TRBJ2-5
ASSFSAGGPETQY
>many|TRBV27|TRBJ2-7
ASSLTGRTYEQY
>many|TRBV27|TRBJ2-7
ASSPRVLAGGLYYEQY
>NA|TRBV9|TRBJ2-1
ASSPGAYNEQF
>many|TRBV27|TRBJ2-1
ASSYGLANYNEQF
>many|TRBV6-2/TRBV6-3|TRBJ2-3
ASSGQDTQY